This T cell receptor beta chain appears in the sequencing data of a study of technical replicates of blood from several donors. V gave up 7 bases and J gave up 8 bases, with 18 bases separating them. The CDR3 loop spans 13 amino acids. Germline CDR1 and CDR2: SQVTM and ANQGSEA. TCRdb keeps only in-frame clones here, not all; method: immunoSEQ multiplex PCR. The repertoire holds under 70,000 clones, with approximately 89% as singletons. This chain connects TRBV29-1 to TRBJ2-1, with a tentative D call TRBD1 (6 bases). The sequenced sample was PBMCs. This receptor was taken from a human donor in good health. Some clones in this sample may be carry-over from other donors' samples. As DNA, the CDR3 is TGCAGCGCCGAAGGGGCAGGGGAAGATGAGCAGTTCTTC. It is translated as CSAEGAGEDEQFF.